This TCR beta chain was observed in a study of technical replicates of blood from a handful of donors. J gave up 2 bases and V 0 bases, and 10 bases lay outside the gene matches. The germline V gene encodes CDR1 SGDLS and CDR2 YYNGEE. This CDR3 is 19 amino acids long. Data came from immunoSEQ multiplex PCR; TCRdb stores just in-frame clones and leaves some out. The sample includes fewer than 85,000 clones, roughly 94% of them seen just once. The genes are TRBV9 and TRBJ2-7; 14 nucleotides agree with TRBD2. Sequenced sample: T cells isolated from PBMCs. The receptor was isolated from a human donor in good health. CDR3 coding DNA: TGTGCCAGCAGCGTAGAGGGGACTAGCGGGAGCACAAGGCCCTACGAGCAGTACTTC. It specifies CASSVEGTSGSTRPYEQYF.